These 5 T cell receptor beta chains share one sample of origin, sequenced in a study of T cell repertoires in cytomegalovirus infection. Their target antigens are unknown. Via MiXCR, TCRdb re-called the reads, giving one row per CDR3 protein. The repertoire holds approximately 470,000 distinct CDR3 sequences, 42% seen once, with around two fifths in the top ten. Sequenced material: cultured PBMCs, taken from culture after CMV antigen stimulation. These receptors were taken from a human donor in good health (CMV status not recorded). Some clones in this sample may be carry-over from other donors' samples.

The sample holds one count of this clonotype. The CDR3 DNA sequence: TGTGCTAGTGGTCTCCTAGATAGAACTTTCTTT. Residues: CASGLLDRTFF. The V gene is TRBV12-5, the J gene TRBJ1-1; D remains unclear. Germline lookup yields CDR1 LGHNT and CDR2 FRNRAP. V shed 5 bases and J shed 12 bases, with 13 bases lying between them. CDR3 length: 11 amino acids.

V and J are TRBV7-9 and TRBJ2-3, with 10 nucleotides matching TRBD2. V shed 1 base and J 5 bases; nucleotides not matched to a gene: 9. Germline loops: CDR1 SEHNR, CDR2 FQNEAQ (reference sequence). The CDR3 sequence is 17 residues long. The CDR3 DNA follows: TGTGCCAGCAGCTTAGGATTGGCTAGCGGGGGAAAAGATACGCAGTATTTT. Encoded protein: CASSLGLASGGKDTQYF.

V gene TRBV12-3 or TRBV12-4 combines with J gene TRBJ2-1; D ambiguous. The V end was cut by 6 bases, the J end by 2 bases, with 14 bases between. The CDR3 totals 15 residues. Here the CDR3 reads CASSPGALPYNEQFF. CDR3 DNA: TGTGCCAGCAGCCCCGGAGCCCTACCCTACAATGAGCAGTTCTTC.

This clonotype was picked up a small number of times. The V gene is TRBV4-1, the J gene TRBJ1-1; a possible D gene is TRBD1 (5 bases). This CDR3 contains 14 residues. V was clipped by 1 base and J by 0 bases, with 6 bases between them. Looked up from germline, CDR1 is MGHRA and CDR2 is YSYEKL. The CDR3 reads CASSQGQMNTEAFF. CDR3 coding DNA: TGCGCCAGCAGCCAAGGACAGATGAACACTGAAGCTTTCTTT.

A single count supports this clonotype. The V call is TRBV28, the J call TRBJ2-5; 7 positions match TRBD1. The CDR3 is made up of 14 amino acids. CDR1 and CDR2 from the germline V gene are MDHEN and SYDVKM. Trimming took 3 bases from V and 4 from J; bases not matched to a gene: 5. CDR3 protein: CASSLMGQRETQYF. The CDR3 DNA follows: TGTGCCAGCAGTTTGATGGGACAGAGAGAGACCCAGTACTTC.